Below are 30 T cell receptor beta chains sequenced from a single sample in a study of T cells in Graves' hyperthyroidism and ophthalmopathy. What was amplified from RNA transcripts were TCR beta CDR3 regions. With the HTBI primer set, the TCR CDR3 went through a first round of RT-PCR. TCRdb itself ran the multiplex PCR reads through MiXCR, one entry per CDR3 protein. The sample records approximately 400,000 distinct CDR3 sequences, just under 25% being singletons. The sample consisted of blood. All receptors derive from a man in his forties or fifties with Graves' hyperthyroidism.

The J gene is TRBJ1-4, the V gene TRBV6-1, with D possibly TRBD1 on 6 matching bases. Germline CDR1 reads MNHNS; CDR2 reads SASEGT. V lost 1 base and J 6 bases, leaving 9 bases between the germline ends. This CDR3 spans 14 amino acids. CDR3 nucleotides: TGTGCCAGCAGTGAAGGGGGGCTGGATGAAAAACTGTTTTTT. Its translation: CASSEGGLDEKLFF.

J is TRBJ2-7 and V is TRBV20-1; D uncertain. This CDR3 comprises 11 residues. V lost 4 bases and J lost 6, with 10 bases in between. Germline-derived CDR1 and CDR2 are DFQATT and SNEGSKA (reference sequence). The DNA for the CDR3 is TGCAGTGCTAACCACGAGACCGAGCAGTACTTC. This encodes CSANHETEQYF.

Ten or more counts support this clonotype. The genes are TRBV2 and TRBJ2-5; D remains ambiguous. This CDR3 comprises 11 residues. CDR1 SNHLY and CDR2 FYNNEI come from the germline V gene. Trimming pared 3 bases from V and 14 bases from J, leaving 13 bases between. In DNA form, the CDR3 reads TGTGCCAGCAGTGAGGAAGCAAGTCAATACTTC. It is translated as CASSEEASQYF. The full variable domain, completed using reference TRBV2 and TRBJ2-5, is EPEVTQTPSHQVTQMGQEVILRCVPISNHLYFYWYRQILGQKVEFLVSFYNNEISEKSEIFDDQFSVERPDGSNFTLKIRSTKLEDSAMYFCASSEEASQYFGPGTRLLVL.

The CDR3 DNA reads TGCAGTGCTAGAGTGGACAGGGTCTACGAGCAGTACTTC. Protein: CSARVDRVYEQYF. The chain combines TRBV20-1 with TRBJ2-7; 8 bases fit TRBD1. Germline CDR1 DFQATT, CDR2 SNEGSKA (reference sequence). The CDR3 is 13 residues long. Trimming took 1 base from V and 3 from J; bases not matched to a gene: 2.

V usage is TRBV3-1 and J usage is TRBJ2-4; D could derive from TRBD1 or TRBD2 (5 bases each). Deletions cut 1 base from V and 8 bases from J, with 15 bases between. Germline CDR1 reads LGHDT; CDR2 reads YNNKEL (reference sequence). The CDR3 is 15 amino acids. The CDR3 sequence is CASSQVPQMGDIQYF. As DNA, the CDR3 is TGTGCCAGCAGCCAAGTGCCCCAGATGGGGGACATTCAGTACTTC.

This clonotype came up many times. The chain joins TRBV7-9 to TRBJ2-7; D is undetermined. The CDR3 is 12 amino acids. Looked up from germline, CDR1 is SEHNR and CDR2 is FQNEAQ (reference sequence). The V end was cut by 1 base, the J end by 5 bases, with 6 bases between. CDR3 residues: CASSLGGHEQYF. CDR3 DNA: TGTGCCAGCAGCTTAGGGGGTCACGAGCAGTACTTC.

This clonotype was detected many times. This chain connects TRBV11-2 to TRBJ2-5; 12 bases match TRBD2. Trimming at V came to 2 bases and at J to 5 bases, leaving 9 bases not matched to a gene. This CDR3 is built from 17 residues. Germline V lookup: CDR1 SGHAT, CDR2 FQNNGV. CDR3 nucleotide sequence: TGTGCCAGCAGCTTATCCCTTGGACTAGCGGGACGGGAGACCCAGTACTTC. This codes for CASSLSLGLAGRETQYF.

This clonotype was counted only a few times. This chain uses TRBV12-3 or TRBV12-4 with TRBJ1-2; a weak D match, TRBD1 (5 bases). The CDR3 has 14 residues. V was clipped by 4 bases and J by 7 bases, with 16 bases between them. CDR3 amino acids: CASSSPDSPVGYTF. In DNA, the CDR3 is TGTGCCAGCAGTTCCCCAGACAGTCCCGTTGGCTACACCTTC.

Many counts were recorded for this clonotype. The V call is TRBV7-9, the J call TRBJ2-7, with D perhaps matching TRBD1 (6 bases). V was trimmed by 3 bases and J by 2 bases, leaving 8 bases between them. Looked up from germline, CDR1 is SEHNR and CDR2 is FQNEAQ (reference sequence). This CDR3 has 13 amino acids. CDR3 sequence: CASSFRGAYEQYF. CDR3 sequence (DNA): TGTGCCAGCAGCTTCAGGGGCGCCTACGAGCAGTACTTC.

This clonotype was detected ten times or more. CDR3 sequence: CASRQLAEVFSREQFF. The CDR3 DNA reads as TGTGCCAGCAGACAACTAGCGGAAGTCTTCTCCCGGGAGCAGTTCTTC. The rearrangement links TRBV11-2 to TRBJ2-1, with 8 nucleotides matching TRBD2. V was pared by 6 bases and J by 10 bases, with 17 bases of the junction left unmatched. The CDR3 covers 16 residues. Germline CDR1 and CDR2: SGHAT and FQNNGV. The full variable domain, in which reference TRBV11-2 and TRBJ2-1 provide the parts outside the CDR3, is EAGVAQSPRYKIIEKRQSVAFWCNPISGHATLYWYQQILGQGPKLLIQFQNNGVVDDSQLPKDRFSAERLKGVDSTLKIQPAKLEDSAVYLCASRQLAEVFSREQFFGPGTRLTVL.

The gene calls are TRBV7-3 and TRBJ2-2; 8 bases map to TRBD1. V trimming: 6 bases; J trimming: 0 bases; junction bases outside the gene matches: 21. The CDR3 sequence is 21 residues long. CDR1 SGHTA and CDR2 FQGTGA come from the germline V gene. In DNA, the CDR3 is TGTGCCAGCAGAACCACTCTGGGACAGGCCAAAACCGTCGCGAACACCGGGGAGCTGTTTTTT. It yields the protein CASRTTLGQAKTVANTGELFF.

For this clonotype: A much larger clone sits a single nucleotide away, making a read error possible. This chain links TRBV2 with TRBJ2-3; D gene unclear. V was pared by 7 bases and J by 0 bases, with 11 bases between. The CDR3 is 14 residues long. Germline CDR1 and CDR2: SNHLY and FYNNEI. The CDR3 is CASIFGGSTDTQYF. As DNA, the CDR3 is TGTGCCAGCATTTTCGGCGGAAGCACAGATACGCAGTATTTT.

This clonotype has ten or more counts. This chain joins TRBV28 and TRBJ2-7, with 7 nucleotides matching TRBD1. V lost 6 bases to trimming and J lost 4 bases; unmatched junction nucleotides: 9. The CDR3 has 14 amino acids. CDR1 is MDHEN and CDR2 is SYDVKM in the germline V gene. CDR3 region: CASRRTGQTYEQYF. The CDR3 nucleotides read TGTGCCAGCAGACGCACGGGACAGACTTACGAGCAGTACTTC. Filled out from reference TRBV28 and TRBJ2-7, the complete variable domain reads DVKVTQSSRYLVKRTGEKVFLECVQDMDHENMFWYRQDPGLGLRLIYFSYDVKMKEKGDIPEGYSVSREKKERFSLILESASTNQTSMYLCASRRTGQTYEQYFGPGTRLTVT.

This clonotype was counted at least ten times. The chain uses TRBV6-5 and TRBJ2-3; D unclear. V was clipped by 0 bases and J by 5 bases, with 9 bases between them. The CDR3 totals 14 residues. CDR1 and CDR2 (germline): MNHEY, SVGAGI. For the CDR3, the DNA is TGTGCCAGCAGTTACTCTTTTGGGCAAGATACGCAGTATTTT. It codes for CASSYSFGQDTQYF.

The chain joins TRBV3-1 to TRBJ2-2, with D unclear. The V gene's germline CDR1 is LGHDT and CDR2 YNNKEL (reference sequence). The CDR3 runs 14 residues. The V and J ends lost 4 bases and 2 bases respectively, with 8 bases between them. The CDR3 bases are TGTGCCAGCAGCCCCCGACCAAACACCGGGGAGCTGTTTTTT. Its protein product is CASSPRPNTGELFF.

This clonotype has a handful of counts. V usage is TRBV3-1 and J usage is TRBJ2-1; the match to TRBD1 covers 9 bases. This CDR3 comprises 17 residues. V lost 4 bases to trimming and J lost 6 bases; unmatched junction nucleotides: 13. The germline V gene has CDR1 LGHDT and CDR2 YNNKEL (reference sequence). The CDR3 DNA reads as TGTGCCAGCAGCCTCCCCCCCGGGACAGGGAGTCGCAATGAGCAGTTCTTC. As protein: CASSLPPGTGSRNEQFF.

The J gene is TRBJ1-5, the V gene TRBV30; 10 bases agree with TRBD1. Germline assignment: CDR1 GTSNPN and CDR2 SVGIG (reference sequence). The length of the CDR3 is 15 residues. The ends lost 4 bases at V and 5 bases at J; junction bases unmatched: 8. The CDR3 DNA sequence: TGTGCCTGGATGAGACAGGGGGCGCGGGATCAGCCCCAGCATTTT. This encodes CAWMRQGARDQPQHF. The complete variable domain, with remaining parts taken from reference TRBV30 and TRBJ1-5, reads SQTIHQWPATLVQPVGSPLSLECTVEGTSNPNLYWYRQAAGRGLQLLFYSVGIGQISSEVPQNLSASRPQDRQFILSSKKLLLSDSGFYLCAWMRQGARDQPQHFGDGTRLSIL.

J is TRBJ2-5 and V is TRBV20-1; D could derive from TRBD1 or TRBD2 (5 bases each). The CDR3 sequence is 14 residues long. Trimming left V 6 bases short and J 4 bases short, with 18 bases between. Germline V gene data show CDR1 as DFQATT and CDR2 as SNEGSKA (reference sequence). The CDR3 coding sequence is TGCAGTGCATCCACTTGGGGACGGGGAGAGACCCAGTACTTC. Translated, it gives CSASTWGRGETQYF.

The chain employs TRBV20-1 and TRBJ2-1; D not resolved. Germline V gives CDR1 DFQATT, CDR2 SNEGSKA (reference sequence). This CDR3 has 15 residues. The V and J ends lost 3 bases and 4 bases respectively, with 16 bases between them. CDR3: CSASAWAVRYNEQFF. The CDR3 DNA is TGCAGTGCTAGTGCATGGGCGGTAAGATACAATGAGCAGTTCTTC.

This chain connects TRBV6-2 or TRBV6-3 to TRBJ1-4; TRBD1 aligns across 7 bases. Germline values: CDR1 MNHEY, CDR2 SVGEGT. With 6 bases clipped from V and 4 bases from J, the junction kept 11 bases outside the gene matches. The CDR3 has 16 amino acids. The CDR3 loop is CASSFPPGTDNEKLFF. CDR3 sequence (DNA): TGTGCCAGCAGCTTCCCGCCCGGGACAGATAATGAAAAACTGTTTTTT.

This clonotype was found a few times. The J gene is TRBJ2-7, the V gene TRBV10-3; weak D call: TRBD1 (6 bases). The CDR3 has 14 residues. Germline CDR1 and CDR2: ENHRY and SYGVKD. V was cut by 2 bases and J by 2 bases, with 10 bases left in between. The CDR3 DNA sequence: TGTGCCATCAGTGAGAGGACAGCACCCTACGAGCAGTACTTC. Translation gives CAISERTAPYEQYF.

This clonotype was observed many times. This chain connects TRBV11-3 to TRBJ2-3; tentative D call: TRBD2 (6 bases). Germline V gene data show CDR1 as SGHNT and CDR2 as YENEEA. The CDR3 is 16 residues long. V lost 5 bases, J lost 2 bases, and 17 bases lay in between. CDR3: CASSPGRSGYTDTQYF. DNA of the CDR3: TGTGCCAGCAGCCCCGGTCGGAGCGGGTACACAGATACGCAGTATTTT. Full variable domain (rest looked up from reference TRBV11-3 and TRBJ2-3): EAGVVQSPRYKIIEKKQPVAFWCNPISGHNTLYWYLQNLGQGPELLIRYENEEAVDDSQLPKDRFSAERLKGVDSTLKIQPAELGDSAVYLCASSPGRSGYTDTQYFGPGTRLTVL.

Comments on this clonotype: Sequence at one end of the junction differs from germline and may be a read error. V usage is TRBV6-1 and J usage is TRBJ1-3; D might be TRBD1 (6 bases). Germline loops: CDR1 MNHNS, CDR2 SASEGT. This CDR3 is built from 14 residues. This CDR3 reads CASHLDSSGSTIYF. In DNA form, the CDR3 reads TGTGCCAGCCACCTGGACAGCTCTGGAAGCACCATATATTTT.

This chain connects TRBV20-1 to TRBJ1-6; D is unresolved. This CDR3 comprises 15 residues. Germline V lookup: CDR1 DFQATT, CDR2 SNEGSKA (reference sequence). Trimming stripped 3 bases from V and 0 bases from J, with 9 bases between. For the CDR3, the DNA is TGCAGTGCTAGGAGTTCTAGCTCCTATAATTCACCCCTCCACTTT. Amino acid sequence: CSARSSSSYNSPLHF.

This clonotype came up a few times. This chain connects TRBV27 to TRBJ1-5; TRBD1 is a possible D gene (6 bases). There are 13 residues in the CDR3. Germline assignment: CDR1 MNHEY and CDR2 SMNVEV (reference sequence). CDR3 DNA sequence: TGTGCGTCAGGTAGGAGGGGGGTTCAGCCCCAGCATTTT. Amino acid sequence: CASGRRGVQPQHF.

This clonotype was picked up a small number of times. The genes are TRBV10-3 and TRBJ2-5; D gene ambiguous. The CDR3 is 14 residues long. The V gene lost 6 bases and the J gene lost 5 bases, with 16 bases spanning the gap. Germline CDR1 reads ENHRY; CDR2 reads SYGVKD. CDR3 protein: CAISAGPRKETQYF. The CDR3 region has the DNA TGTGCCATCAGCGCCGGACCCCGTAAGGAGACCCAGTACTTC.

There are a few counts of this clonotype. A read error may explain this, as a much larger clone is one base away. The V gene is TRBV2, the J gene TRBJ1-1; D not resolved. This CDR3 region has 13 residues. Deletions cut 3 bases from V and 0 bases from J, with 5 bases between. Germline V gene sequence: CDR1 SNHLY, CDR2 FYNNEI. CDR3 protein: CASSDWVNTEAFF. Written as DNA, the CDR3 is TGTGCCAGCAGTGATTGGGTGAACACTGAAGCTTTCTTT. Using reference TRBV2 and TRBJ1-1 for the parts outside the CDR3, the full variable domain is EPEVTQTPSHQVTQMGQEVILRCVPISNHLYFYWYRQILGQKVEFLVSFYNNEISEKSEIFDDQFSVERPDGSNFTLKIRSTKLEDSAMYFCASSDWVNTEAFFGQGTRLTVV.

This clonotype was counted ten times or more. The gene calls are TRBV20-1 and TRBJ2-3; 9 bases are shared with TRBD2. Per the germline V gene, CDR1 is DFQATT and CDR2 is SNEGSKA (reference sequence). The CDR3 contains 18 residues. Losses at the gene ends were 0 bases for V and 6 bases for J; bases not matched to a gene: 16. The CDR3 nucleotides read TGCAGTGCTAGAGATCTAGGGGCTAGCGGGACCTTTTGGGATACGCAGTATTTT. Protein sequence: CSARDLGASGTFWDTQYF.

The chain combines TRBV4-1 with TRBJ2-7; maybe TRBD2 (6 bases). CDR1 is MGHRA, CDR2 YSYEKL, per germline. CDR3 length: 14 residues. V lost 4 bases and J 5 bases, leaving 15 bases between the germline ends. The CDR3 DNA follows: TGCGCCAGCAGCCCTTTTTCTAGCGCTGACGAGCAGTACTTC. Translating gives CASSPFSSADEQYF.

The rearrangement joins TRBV10-1 to TRBJ2-7, with D tentatively TRBD2 (6 bases). From germline, CDR1 is WNHNN and CDR2 SYGVQD (reference sequence). The V and J ends lost 2 bases and 2 bases respectively, with 10 bases between them. The CDR3 is made up of 14 amino acids. This CDR3 reads CASSEMRDPYEQYF. The CDR3 DNA reads as TGCGCCAGCAGTGAGATGCGGGACCCCTACGAGCAGTACTTC.